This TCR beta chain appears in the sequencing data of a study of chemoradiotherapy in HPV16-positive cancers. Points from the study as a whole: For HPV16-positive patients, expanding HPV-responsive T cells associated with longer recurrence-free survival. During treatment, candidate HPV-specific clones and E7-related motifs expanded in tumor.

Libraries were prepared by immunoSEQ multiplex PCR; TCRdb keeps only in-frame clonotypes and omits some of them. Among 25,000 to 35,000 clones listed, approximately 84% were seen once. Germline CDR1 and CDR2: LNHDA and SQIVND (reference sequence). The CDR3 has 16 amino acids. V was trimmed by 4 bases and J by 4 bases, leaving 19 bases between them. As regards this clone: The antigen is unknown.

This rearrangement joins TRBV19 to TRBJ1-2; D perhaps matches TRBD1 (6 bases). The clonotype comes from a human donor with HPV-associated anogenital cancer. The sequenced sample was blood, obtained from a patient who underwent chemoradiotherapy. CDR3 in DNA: TGTGCCAGTAGTACCCAACAGGGCACGGGGTCCTATGGCTACACCTTC. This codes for CASSTQQGTGSYGYTF.